This T cell receptor (beta chain) was identified during a study of shared clonotypes between healthy human individuals. At the deep level, the assay was run. Original methodology: ImmunoSEQ junction-only sequences lacked quality scores, so their filtering differed. Sequencing was performed with immunoSEQ multiplex PCR; in TCRdb, only in-frame clones are kept and a portion is missing. V, J and clone size were drawn from that table, and D and trimming were deduced from the DNA. The table has about 1,500,000 clones, 95% to 97% seen once; the top ten hold approximately 1.1%. The CDR3 runs 10 residues. The germline gives CDR1 DFQATT, CDR2 SNEGSKA (reference sequence). V was cut by 6 bases and J by 2 bases, with 3 bases left in between.

The chain uses TRBV20-1 and TRBJ2-3; D unclear. This receptor was obtained from a man aged 25 to 45 in good health. What was sequenced was naive CD4+ T cells sorted from blood. Noted subset: CD45RA+ positively selected. The CDR3 here is CSAFTDTQYF. The DNA of the CDR3 is TGCAGTGCCTTCACAGATACGCAGTATTTT.